This T cell receptor beta chain was identified during a study of blood T cell repertoires in COVID-19 (dated by TCRdb to about 2020). Regarding the complete study: The collaborator samples originated in the United States, Italy and Spain and spanned the acute and convalescent phases of COVID-19. The prospective study material was composed of cDNA or gDNA derived from T cells, B-cell-depleted T cells, or PBMCs. Subjects who had been exposed to COVID-19, were actively infected with it, or had recovered from it provided the deeply sampled blood TCRbeta repertoires that made up the dataset. The repertoires were released in a freely available public database intended as a resource for research on the immune response to SARS-CoV-2. The samples were drawn from the first 160 participants of the ongoing ImmuneRACE study and from over a thousand subjects provided by 6 global collaborators. The sample metadata nearly always contained a de-identified subject ID, COVID-19 status, age in years and sex. Where available, HLA class I and class II types were taken from metadata supplied by the sample provider and were not determined by assay-based typing. What the study reported, not specific to this receptor: How much clinical and demographic metadata was included differed by source and by participant, and the metadata was provided uncurated.

On this clone: The clone's antigen remains unknown. No base quality values were provided; no much bigger clone lies one nucleotide off.

At one collaborating source in Seattle, patients were enrolled during active infection and were followed longitudinally through the course of disease. Collaborating institutions collected whole blood in K2EDTA tubes following their own protocols. Collaborator samples were shipped for TCRbeta analysis as frozen whole blood, isolated PBMCs, or DNA extracted from either sample type. TCRbeta CDR3 regions were amplified from genomic DNA using the immunoSEQ Assay, a bias-controlled multiplex PCR. Per the original workflow: The number of nucleated cells in each sample was estimated by amplification of reference gene primers within the assay. To quantify the absolute abundance of each unique TCRbeta CDR3 rearrangement, sequence reads were collapsed and filtered. For each sample, productive Simpson clonality was calculated as the square root of Simpson's diversity index across productive rearrangements. As stored in TCRdb, this immuneACCESS dataset retains in-frame rearrangements with V and J assigned. A fraction of the clones does not appear; measured against another copy, unresolved V genes explain less than half of the discrepancy, and the remainder lacks a known reason. V and J calls and clone size follow that table, whereas D and trimming were derived from the DNA. This sample gives some 180,000 clones in total; about 85% of them show up just once. Jointly, the top ten make up over 7% of the sample.

The CDR3, cysteine through phenylalanine, is 14 amino acids long. Just the 42-base CDR3 DNA is kept, in frame starting at base 1. CDR1 and CDR2 were assigned from the germline V gene as SGDLS and YYNGEE. The V and J ends are trimmed by 2 bases and 5 bases, leaving 12 bases between them. The TCR sequence derives from a woman of 80 years or more with COVID-19, enrolled during active disease. Sample: peripheral blood. This sequence uses TRBV9 and TRBJ2-3, with the identity of the D gene unclear. Here the CDR3 is given as CASSVAIFEDTQYF. The DNA is TGTGCCAGCAGCGTCGCGATATTTGAAGATACGCAGTATTTT.